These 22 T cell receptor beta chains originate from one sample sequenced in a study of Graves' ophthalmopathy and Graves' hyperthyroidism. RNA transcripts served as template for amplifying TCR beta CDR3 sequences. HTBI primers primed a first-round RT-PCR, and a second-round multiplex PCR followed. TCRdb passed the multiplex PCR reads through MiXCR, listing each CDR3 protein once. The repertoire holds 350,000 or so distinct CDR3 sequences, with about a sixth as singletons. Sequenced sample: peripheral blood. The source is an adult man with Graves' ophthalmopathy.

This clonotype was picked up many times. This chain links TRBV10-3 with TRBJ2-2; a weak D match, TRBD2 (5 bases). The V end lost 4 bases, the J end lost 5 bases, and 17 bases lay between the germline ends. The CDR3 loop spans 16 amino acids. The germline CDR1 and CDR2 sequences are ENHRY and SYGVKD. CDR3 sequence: CAISGDRPGGTGELFF. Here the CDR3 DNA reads TGTGCCATCAGTGGCGACCGACCCGGCGGGACCGGGGAGCTGTTTTTT.

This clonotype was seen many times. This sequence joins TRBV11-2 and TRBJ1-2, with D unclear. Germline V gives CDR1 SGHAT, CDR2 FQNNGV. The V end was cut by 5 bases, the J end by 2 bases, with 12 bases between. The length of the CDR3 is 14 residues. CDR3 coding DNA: TGTGCCAGCAGCCCCCGGACCGAAAACTATGGCTACACCTTC. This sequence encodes CASSPRTENYGYTF.

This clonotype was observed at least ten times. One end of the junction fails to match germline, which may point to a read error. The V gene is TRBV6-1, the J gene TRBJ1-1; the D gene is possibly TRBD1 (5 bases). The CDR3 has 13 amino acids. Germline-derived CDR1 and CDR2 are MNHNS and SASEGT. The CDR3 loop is CASRSGVNTEAFF. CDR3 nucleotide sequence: TGTGCCAGCAGATCGGGGGTGAATACTGAAGCTTTCTTT.

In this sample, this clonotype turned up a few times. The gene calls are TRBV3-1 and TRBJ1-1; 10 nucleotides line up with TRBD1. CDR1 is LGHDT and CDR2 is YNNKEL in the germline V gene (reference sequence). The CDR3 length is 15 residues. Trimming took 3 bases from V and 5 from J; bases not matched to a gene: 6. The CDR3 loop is CASSHLDRGPTEAFF. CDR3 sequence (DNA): TGTGCCAGCAGCCACCTAGACAGGGGGCCTACTGAAGCTTTCTTT.

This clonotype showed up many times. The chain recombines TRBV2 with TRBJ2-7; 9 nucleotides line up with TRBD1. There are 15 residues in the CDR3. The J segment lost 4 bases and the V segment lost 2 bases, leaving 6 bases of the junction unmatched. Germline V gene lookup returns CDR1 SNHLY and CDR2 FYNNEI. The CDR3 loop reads CASSEPGTGLYEQYF. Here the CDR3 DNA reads TGTGCCAGCAGTGAACCCGGGACAGGGCTTTACGAGCAGTACTTC.

DNA for the CDR3: TGTGCCAGCAGTTTCATCCCGGGACTAAACTATGGCTACACCTTC. It specifies CASSFIPGLNYGYTF. The chain uses TRBV12-3 or TRBV12-4 and TRBJ1-2; D perhaps matches TRBD1 (5 bases). V dropped 3 bases and J dropped 2 bases, with 13 bases sitting between them. This CDR3 has 15 residues.

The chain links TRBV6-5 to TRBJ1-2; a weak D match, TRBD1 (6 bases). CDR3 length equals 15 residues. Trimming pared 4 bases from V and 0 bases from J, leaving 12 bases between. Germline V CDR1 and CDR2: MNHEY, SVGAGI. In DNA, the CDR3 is TGTGCCAGCAGTTCAGCAGGGACACCTAACTATGGCTACACCTTC. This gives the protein CASSSAGTPNYGYTF.

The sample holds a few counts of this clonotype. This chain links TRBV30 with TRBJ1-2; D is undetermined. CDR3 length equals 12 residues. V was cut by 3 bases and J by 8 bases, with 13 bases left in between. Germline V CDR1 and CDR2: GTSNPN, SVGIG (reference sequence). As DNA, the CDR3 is TGTGCCTGGAGCCAGAAGCAGGCCGGCTACACCTTC. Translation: CAWSQKQAGYTF.

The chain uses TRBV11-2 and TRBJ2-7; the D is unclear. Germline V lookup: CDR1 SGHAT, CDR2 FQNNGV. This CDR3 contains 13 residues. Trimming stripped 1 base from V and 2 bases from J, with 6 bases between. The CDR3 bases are TGTGCCAGCAGCTTAGCGCAGCCCTACGAGCAGTACTTC. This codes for CASSLAQPYEQYF. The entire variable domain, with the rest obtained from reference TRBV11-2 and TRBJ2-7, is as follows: EAGVAQSPRYKIIEKRQSVAFWCNPISGHATLYWYQQILGQGPKLLIQFQNNGVVDDSQLPKDRFSAERLKGVDSTLKIQPAKLEDSAVYLCASSLAQPYEQYFGPGTRLTVT.

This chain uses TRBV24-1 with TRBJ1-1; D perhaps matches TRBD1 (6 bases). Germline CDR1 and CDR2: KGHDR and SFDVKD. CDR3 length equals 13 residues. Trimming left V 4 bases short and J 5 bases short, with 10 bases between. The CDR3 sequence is CATSDRGKTEAFF. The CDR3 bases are TGTGCCACCAGTGACAGGGGTAAGACTGAAGCTTTCTTT.

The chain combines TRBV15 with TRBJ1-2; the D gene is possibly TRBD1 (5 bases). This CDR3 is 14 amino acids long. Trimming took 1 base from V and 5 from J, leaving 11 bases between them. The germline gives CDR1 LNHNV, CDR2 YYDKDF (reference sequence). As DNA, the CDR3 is TGTGCCACCAGCAGAGGGGGCAGAGTTTATGGCTACACCTTC. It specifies CATSRGGRVYGYTF.

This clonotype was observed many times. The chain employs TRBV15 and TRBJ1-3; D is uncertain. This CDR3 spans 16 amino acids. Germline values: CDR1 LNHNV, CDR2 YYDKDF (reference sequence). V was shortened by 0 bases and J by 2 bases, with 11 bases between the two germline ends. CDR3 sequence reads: CATSRDQVSTGNTIYF. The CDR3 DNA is TGTGCCACCAGCAGAGATCAGGTCAGCACTGGAAACACCATATATTTT.

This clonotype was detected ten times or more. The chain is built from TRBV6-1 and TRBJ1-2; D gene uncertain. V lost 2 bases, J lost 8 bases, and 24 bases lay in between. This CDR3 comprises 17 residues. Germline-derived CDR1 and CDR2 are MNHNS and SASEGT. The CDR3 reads CASSEPIVVSRVGGYTF. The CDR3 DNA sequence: TGTGCCAGCAGTGAACCCATCGTCGTATCGAGGGTCGGGGGCTACACCTTC.

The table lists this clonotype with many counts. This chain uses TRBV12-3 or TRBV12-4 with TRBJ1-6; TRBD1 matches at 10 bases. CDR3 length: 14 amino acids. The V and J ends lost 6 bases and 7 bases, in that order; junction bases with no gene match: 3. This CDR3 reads CASRRDRGNSPLHF. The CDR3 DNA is TGTGCCAGCAGACGGGACAGGGGAAATTCACCCCTCCACTTT.

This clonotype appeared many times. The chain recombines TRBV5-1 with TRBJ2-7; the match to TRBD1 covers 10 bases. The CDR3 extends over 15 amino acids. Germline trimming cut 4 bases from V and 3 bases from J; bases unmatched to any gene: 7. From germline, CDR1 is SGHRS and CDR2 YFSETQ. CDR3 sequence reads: CASSPPGQGFYEQYF. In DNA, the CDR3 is TGCGCCAGCAGCCCGCCGGGACAGGGGTTCTACGAGCAGTACTTC.

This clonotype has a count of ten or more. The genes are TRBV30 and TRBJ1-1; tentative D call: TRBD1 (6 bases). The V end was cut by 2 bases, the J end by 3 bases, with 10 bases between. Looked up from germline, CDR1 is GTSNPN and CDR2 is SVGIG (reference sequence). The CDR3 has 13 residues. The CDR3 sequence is CAWSFNRDTEAFF. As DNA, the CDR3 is TGTGCCTGGAGTTTCAACAGGGACACTGAAGCTTTCTTT. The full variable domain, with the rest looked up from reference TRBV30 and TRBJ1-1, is SQTIHQWPATLVQPVGSPLSLECTVEGTSNPNLYWYRQAAGRGLQLLFYSVGIGQISSEVPQNLSASRPQDRQFILSSKKLLLSDSGFYLCAWSFNRDTEAFFGQGTRLTVV.

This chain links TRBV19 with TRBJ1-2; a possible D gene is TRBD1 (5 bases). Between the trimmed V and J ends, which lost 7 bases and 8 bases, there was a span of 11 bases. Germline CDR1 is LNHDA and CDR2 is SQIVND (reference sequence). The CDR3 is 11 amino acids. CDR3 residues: CASNGGRGYTF. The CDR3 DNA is TGTGCCAGTAACGGGGGTCGGGGCTACACCTTC.

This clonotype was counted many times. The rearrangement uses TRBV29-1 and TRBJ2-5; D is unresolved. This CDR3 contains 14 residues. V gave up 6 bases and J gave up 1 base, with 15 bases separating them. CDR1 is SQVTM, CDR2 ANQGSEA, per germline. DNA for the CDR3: TGCAGCGTGTTTGCTGGGTGGACCCAAGAGACCCAGTACTTC. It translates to CSVFAGWTQETQYF.

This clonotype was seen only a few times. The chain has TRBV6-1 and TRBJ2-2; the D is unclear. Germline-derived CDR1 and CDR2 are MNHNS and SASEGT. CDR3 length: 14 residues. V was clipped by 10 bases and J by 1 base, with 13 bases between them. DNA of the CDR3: TGTGCCAACATGTCGTCCGAGAACACCGGGGAGCTGTTTTTT. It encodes CANMSSENTGELFF.

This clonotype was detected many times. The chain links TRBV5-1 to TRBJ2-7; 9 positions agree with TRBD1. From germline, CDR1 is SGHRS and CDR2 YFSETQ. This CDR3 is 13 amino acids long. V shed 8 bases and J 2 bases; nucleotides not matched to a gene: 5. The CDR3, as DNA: TGCGCCAGGCCGGGACAGGGACCCTACGAGCAGTACTTC. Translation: CARPGQGPYEQYF. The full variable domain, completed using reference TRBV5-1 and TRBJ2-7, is KAGVTQTPRYLIKTRGQQVTLSCSPISGHRSVSWYQQTPGQGLQFLFEYFSETQRNKGNFPGRFSGRQFSNSRSEMNVSTLELGDSALYLCARPGQGPYEQYFGPGTRLTVT.

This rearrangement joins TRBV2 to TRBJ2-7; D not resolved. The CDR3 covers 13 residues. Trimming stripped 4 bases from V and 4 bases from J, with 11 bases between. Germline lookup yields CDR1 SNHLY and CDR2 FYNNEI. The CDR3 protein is CASSGHQTYEQYF. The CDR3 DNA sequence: TGTGCCAGCAGTGGGCACCAGACGTACGAGCAGTACTTC.

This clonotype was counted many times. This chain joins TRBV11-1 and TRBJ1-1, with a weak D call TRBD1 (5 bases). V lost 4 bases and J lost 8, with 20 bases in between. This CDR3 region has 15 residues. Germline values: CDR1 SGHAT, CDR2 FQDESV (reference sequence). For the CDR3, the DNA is TGTGCCAGCAGCTCGTCCGGGACCCAGGAGAGGGAAGCTTTCTTT. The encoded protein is CASSSSGTQEREAFF.